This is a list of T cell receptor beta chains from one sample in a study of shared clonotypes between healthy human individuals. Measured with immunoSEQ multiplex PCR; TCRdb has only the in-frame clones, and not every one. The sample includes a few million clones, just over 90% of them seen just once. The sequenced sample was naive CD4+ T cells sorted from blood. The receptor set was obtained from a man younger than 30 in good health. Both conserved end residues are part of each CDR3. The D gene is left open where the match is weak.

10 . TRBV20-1 CSAITNQQYF
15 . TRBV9 CASSVASLSTGELFF
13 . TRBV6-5 CASSQGGSYEQYF
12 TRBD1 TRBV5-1 CASSSTGNEQFF
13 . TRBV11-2 CASSLVPGNTIYF
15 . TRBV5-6 CASSPGGGGTGELFF
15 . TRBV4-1 CASSQDSTMLNIQYF
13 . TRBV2 CASRTDSYQPQHF
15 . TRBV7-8 CASSLTSLNTGELFF
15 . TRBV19 CASSMILGVADTQYF
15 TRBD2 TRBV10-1 CASSAAGGFTDTQYF
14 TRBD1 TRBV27 CASSTGGQNYGYTF
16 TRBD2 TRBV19 CASSSGLAGPTDTQYF
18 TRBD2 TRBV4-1 CASSQELAGSNQRETQYF
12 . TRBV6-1 CASSGSNQPQHF
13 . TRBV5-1 CASSSVTLPEAFF
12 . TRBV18 CASSESQDTQYF
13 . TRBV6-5 CASIKGITGELFF
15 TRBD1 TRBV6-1 CASSIRQGRDSPLHF
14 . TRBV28 CASSFSGSTPEQYF
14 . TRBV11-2 CASSLDQGPGELFF
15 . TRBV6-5 CASSYWGRPSNEQFF
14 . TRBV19 CASSIYERPYEQYF
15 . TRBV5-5 CASSRWRSGANVLTF
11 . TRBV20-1 CSATITDTQYF
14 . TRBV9 CASSVAGVTDTQYF
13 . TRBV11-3 CASSLGGSGELFF
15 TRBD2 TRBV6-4 CASSVGLATPHEQFF
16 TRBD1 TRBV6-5 CASSLPGQGARSPLHF
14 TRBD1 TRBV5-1 CASSLGQGNEKLFF
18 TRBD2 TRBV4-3 CASSQRTSGGSSTDTQYF
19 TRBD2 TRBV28 CASSYLAVRGGPRKETQYF
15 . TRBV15 CATSPSRDSTSERFF
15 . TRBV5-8 CASSLGQKLNSPLHF
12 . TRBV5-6 CASSLTLGEQYF
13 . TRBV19 CATASQANYGYTF
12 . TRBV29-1 CSVRVSSNEQFF
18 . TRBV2 CASSGLYRVSSGNTEAFF
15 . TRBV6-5 CASSPGAGGYQPQHF
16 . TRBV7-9 CASSLTGGYSTDTQYF
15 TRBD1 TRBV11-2 CASSAGTGSQETQYF
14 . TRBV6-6 CASSYLQTNQPQHF
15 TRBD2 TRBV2 CASSEFRLAGDEQYF
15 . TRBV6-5 CASSFSGLENSPLHF
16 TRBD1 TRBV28 CASTHFPGQPNNEQFF
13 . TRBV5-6 CASSGGISYEQYF
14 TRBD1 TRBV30 CAWARDSLTYEQYF
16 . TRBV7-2 CASSLTRRGLNTEAFF
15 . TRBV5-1 CASSLGGTKDTEAFF
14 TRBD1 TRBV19 CASSIDGTGGGYTF
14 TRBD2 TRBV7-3 CASSRTSGMREQYF